This T cell receptor beta chain was identified in a study of CD8+CD57+ T cells in acquired aplastic anemia. Study as a whole: DNA from sorted CD4+ and CD8+ cells averaged roughly 3.2 ug. Study-wide findings and caveats: A set of about 30 CD8+ CDR3 sequences was shared between patients and controls, and these sequences appeared highly expressed in patients.

According to the study, genomic DNA was the template for TCR beta VDJ and CDR3 profiling. TCRdb passed the reads through MiXCR, listing each CDR3 protein once. The table records tens of thousands of distinct CDR3 sequences, roughly two thirds of them present only once. With regard to this clonotype: No antigen is known for it.

For sequencing, patients were chosen who had shown expansion of CD8+CD57+ cells by flow cytometry. The enrolled patients all had severe acquired aplastic anemia. No patient had been given any therapy when blood was sampled. This CDR3 is 15 amino acids long. Between the trimmed V and J ends, which lost 5 bases and 5 bases, there was a span of 16 bases. Germline CDR1 reads SGHTA; CDR2 reads FQGNSA. The rearrangement uses TRBV7-2 and TRBJ1-5, with D tentatively TRBD1 (5 bases). The sequence came from a human donor with aplastic anemia. What was sequenced was sorted CD4+, CD8+, or CD8+CD57+ T cells (not recorded which) from PBMCs. The CDR3 region has the DNA TGTGCCAGCAGCACCCAAGTGGGGCTCGATCAGCCCCAGCATTTT. As protein: CASSTQVGLDQPQHF.